Following are 24 T cell receptor beta chains from one sample sequenced in a study of patients and donors after allogeneic stem cell transplantation (TCRdb year 2020). The library was produced with RT-PCR. Sequencer: NextSeq 550. Clones were called with MiXCR by TCRdb after fastp trimmed the public reads at Q25, and only in-frame beta chains were retained. Records with the same CDR3 protein are collapsed into one entry carrying the most frequent genes and DNA. This sample comprises around 150,000 distinct CDR3 sequences, roughly 31% of them detected only once. Of the sample, roughly 3% is held by the ten largest clones. Specimen: blood, either unsorted or a sorted T cell fraction (not recorded which). The source of these receptors is a human donor who was either an allogeneic HSCT recipient or a stem cell or donor lymphocyte infusion donor (not recorded which). It is not recorded whose cells these are; they may come from a transplant donor.

This clonotype was counted many times. The J gene is TRBJ1-2, the V gene TRBV4-2, with unresolved D. The CDR3 is 14 amino acids. CDR1 LGHNA and CDR2 YNFKEQ come from the germline V gene. Trimming left V 6 bases short and J 4 bases short, with 15 bases between. In DNA, the CDR3 is TGTGCCAGCAGTATACTTCAGCAAACCTATGGCTACACCTTC. Amino acid sequence: CASSILQQTYGYTF.

The rearrangement uses TRBV20-1 and TRBJ2-7; D is undetermined. Trimming stripped 1 base from V and 1 base from J, with 20 bases between. CDR1 and CDR2 (germline): DFQATT, SNEGSKA (reference sequence). This CDR3 region has 17 residues. CDR3 sequence: CSARGVGPQVFSYEQYF. Here the CDR3 DNA reads TGCAGTGCTAGAGGTGTGGGTCCGCAGGTTTTTTCCTACGAGCAGTACTTC.

The chain recombines TRBV6-5 with TRBJ1-2; possible D gene TRBD1, 6 bases. Germline CDR1 MNHEY, CDR2 SVGAGI. This CDR3 has 14 residues. Trimming took off 0 bases at V and 7 bases at J, with 12 bases between the two ends. Written as DNA, the CDR3 is TGTGCCAGCAGTTACTCGGGGGGGCTGCGTGGCTACACCTTC. Translated, it gives CASSYSGGLRGYTF.

V is TRBV5-1 and J is TRBJ2-7; possibly TRBD2 for D (5 bases). Trimming removed 4 bases at V and 2 bases at J, with 19 bases between. The CDR3 contains 16 residues. Germline CDR1 and CDR2: SGHRS and YFSETQ. The CDR3 bases are TGCGCCAGCAGCCCGGGGAACCGCGTAAGCCCCTACGAGCAGTACTTC. Its translation is CASSPGNRVSPYEQYF.

In this sample, this clonotype turned up a few times. This chain connects TRBV7-8 to TRBJ2-5; D gene uncertain. The CDR3 is 14 residues long. The ends were cut back, 1 base at V and 0 bases at J, with 6 bases in the middle. Germline assignment: CDR1 SGHVS and CDR2 FQNEAQ. As DNA, the CDR3 is TGTGCCAGCAGCTTAGGGCGGTACCAAGAGACCCAGTACTTC. Its protein product is CASSLGRYQETQYF.

This clonotype was recorded a few times. This rearrangement joins TRBV27 to TRBJ1-1; no clear D gene. Germline CDR1 is MNHEY and CDR2 is SMNVEV (reference sequence). This CDR3 is built from 13 residues. The V end was cut by 8 bases, the J end by 1 base, with 11 bases between. The CDR3 protein is CASVRSANTEAFF. The CDR3 DNA reads TGTGCCAGCGTAAGGAGTGCGAACACTGAAGCTTTCTTT.

Only one count was recorded for this clonotype. V and J are TRBV28 and TRBJ2-3; TRBD2 might be the D (5 bases). Trimming took off 0 bases at V and 5 bases at J, with 21 bases between the two ends. The CDR3 consists of 18 residues. Germline-derived CDR1 and CDR2 are MDHEN and SYDVKM. The DNA of the CDR3 is TGTGCCAGCAGTTTATGCATTAAGGATTCAAAGGCGGGAGATACGCAGTATTTT. Translation: CASSLCIKDSKAGDTQYF.

This clonotype showed up just a few times. The V call is TRBV10-3, the J call TRBJ1-5, with 8 nucleotides matching TRBD1. Germline loops: CDR1 ENHRY, CDR2 SYGVKD. The CDR3 has 16 amino acids. V dropped 3 bases and J dropped 6; count of bases not matched to a gene: 10. CDR3 in amino acids: CAISETRQGAGQPQHF. In DNA, the CDR3 is TGTGCCATCAGTGAAACTAGGCAGGGGGCGGGTCAGCCCCAGCATTTT.

The gene calls are TRBV9 and TRBJ1-1; 7 bases are shared with TRBD1. The CDR3 consists of 13 residues. V lost 0 bases to trimming and J lost 5 bases; unmatched junction nucleotides: 1. The germline V gene has CDR1 SGDLS and CDR2 YYNGEE. The CDR3 bases are TGTGCCAGCAGCGTAGAGGGACAGACTGAAGCTTTCTTT. Residues: CASSVEGQTEAFF.

The chain employs TRBV12-3 or TRBV12-4 and TRBJ1-5; 7 nucleotides agree with TRBD1. The CDR3 length is 14 residues. J gave up 5 bases and V 3 bases, and 4 bases lay outside the gene matches. The CDR3 spells CASSFDRDYQPQHF. The CDR3 DNA follows: TGTGCCAGCAGTTTCGACAGGGATTATCAGCCCCAGCATTTT.

This clonotype occurred a few times. The rearrangement uses TRBV30 and TRBJ2-6; perhaps TRBD1 as D (6 bases). The CDR3 sequence is 18 residues long. The germline V gene has CDR1 GTSNPN and CDR2 SVGIG (reference sequence). The ends were cut back, 3 bases at V and 0 bases at J, with 18 bases in the middle. Written as DNA, the CDR3 is TGTGCCTGGAGGGGGAAGACAGGTTATCCCTCTGGGGCCAACGTCCTGACTTTC. Translated, it gives CAWRGKTGYPSGANVLTF.

The chain carries TRBV27 and TRBJ2-7, with TRBD2 matching 7 bases. The CDR3 loop spans 16 amino acids. V shed 5 bases, J shed 0 bases, and the junction held 10 bases outside the gene matches. Germline V lookup: CDR1 MNHEY, CDR2 SMNVEV (reference sequence). In DNA, the CDR3 is TGTGCCAGCAGTCTTTTCCTAGCGGCTAGCTCCTACGAGCAGTACTTC. This gives the protein CASSLFLAASSYEQYF.

This clonotype was recorded a few times. The V and J genes are TRBV5-1 and TRBJ1-1, with unresolved D. The V end was cut by 2 bases, the J end by 1 base, with 9 bases between. This CDR3 is built from 14 residues. Germline CDR1 reads SGHRS; CDR2 reads YFSETQ. In DNA, the CDR3 is TGCGCCAGCAGCTTTCCAGCGGAGAACACTGAAGCTTTCTTT. Protein product: CASSFPAENTEAFF.

The CDR3 DNA sequence: TGTGCCAGCAGCGTAGGGGGACAAATGAACACTGAAGCTTTCTTT. It is translated as CASSVGGQMNTEAFF. J is TRBJ1-1 and V is TRBV9; D is perhaps TRBD1 (6 bases). CDR3 size: 15 residues. Germline V gives CDR1 SGDLS, CDR2 YYNGEE. V lost 0 bases and J lost 0, with 9 bases in between.

This chain joins TRBV12-3 or TRBV12-4 and TRBJ2-1, with a weak D call TRBD2 (7 bases). The CDR3 spans 15 residues. Trimming pared 5 bases from V and 8 bases from J, leaving 19 bases between. The CDR3 loop reads CASSPWGGGRDEQFF. As DNA, the CDR3 is TGTGCCAGCAGTCCCTGGGGAGGGGGAAGGGATGAGCAGTTCTTC.

The V and J genes are TRBV5-1 and TRBJ2-1, with 7 bases lining up with TRBD2. Germline CDR1 and CDR2: SGHRS and YFSETQ. With 3 bases clipped from V and 4 bases from J, the junction kept 4 bases outside the gene matches. This CDR3 spans 14 amino acids. The CDR3 DNA follows: TGCGCCAGCAGCTGGGCGGGGGTATACAATGAGCAGTTCTTC. Translating gives CASSWAGVYNEQFF.

This clonotype occurred a few times. The chain joins TRBV18 to TRBJ2-7; 8 bases map to TRBD1. This CDR3 contains 14 residues. The trim removed 5 bases at V and 2 bases at J, leaving 5 bases unmatched. Germline V gives CDR1 KGHSH, CDR2 LQKENI. CDR3 nucleotides: TGTGCCAGCTCAGTGGGACAGGAGACCTACGAGCAGTACTTC. This codes for CASSVGQETYEQYF.

V is TRBV12-5 and J is TRBJ2-5, with D unresolved. Between the trimmed V and J ends, which lost 6 bases and 2 bases, there was a span of 10 bases. Germline CDR1 and CDR2: LGHNT and FRNRAP. The CDR3 loop spans 13 amino acids. The CDR3 sequence: CASGSGQQETQYF. CDR3 nucleotide sequence: TGTGCTAGTGGCAGTGGGCAGCAAGAGACCCAGTACTTC. Using reference TRBV12-5 and TRBJ2-5 for the parts outside the CDR3, the full variable domain is DARVTQTPRHKVTEMGQEVTMRCQPILGHNTVFWYRQTMMQGLELLAYFRNRAPLDDSGMPKDRFSAEMPDATLATLKIQPSEPRDSAVYFCASGSGQQETQYFGPGTRLLVL.

This clonotype was counted only a few times. The chain recombines TRBV20-1 with TRBJ1-4; no clear D. Germline V gene lookup returns CDR1 DFQATT and CDR2 SNEGSKA (reference sequence). V was trimmed by 3 bases and J by 4 bases, leaving 9 bases between them. This CDR3 region has 13 residues. The CDR3: CSASTPGNEKLFF. The DNA for the CDR3 is TGCAGTGCTAGTACACCGGGTAATGAAAAACTGTTTTTT.

This clonotype was observed at least ten times. The chain has TRBV6-5 and TRBJ1-5; perhaps TRBD1 as D (5 bases). There are 13 residues in the CDR3. Germline V gene lookup returns CDR1 MNHEY and CDR2 SVGAGI. Trimming cost V 6 bases and J 7 bases, with 13 bases left between them. The CDR3 protein is CASRGGGSQPQHF. The CDR3 nucleotides read TGTGCCAGCAGGGGTGGGGGTAGCCAGCCCCAGCATTTT.

This clonotype has a handful of counts. The V gene is TRBV7-9, the J gene TRBJ2-5; the D is unclear. Per germline, CDR1 SEHNR and CDR2 FQNEAQ (reference sequence). This CDR3 is built from 15 residues. V was cut by 5 bases and J by 1 base, with 14 bases left in between. This CDR3 reads CASSTYVGFQETQYF. CDR3 DNA sequence: TGTGCCAGCAGCACCTATGTCGGTTTCCAAGAGACCCAGTACTTC.

This clonotype was seen only a few times. The chain uses TRBV5-1 and TRBJ2-6; D is uncertain. CDR1 and CDR2 (germline): SGHRS, YFSETQ. The CDR3 has 13 amino acids. V was pared by 4 bases and J by 0 bases, with 2 bases between. This chain's CDR3 is CASSLSGANVLTF. The CDR3 region has the DNA TGCGCCAGCAGCCTCTCTGGGGCCAACGTCCTGACTTTC.

The chain recombines TRBV6-1 with TRBJ2-1; 8 bases are a match to TRBD1. V lost 6 bases to trimming and J lost 7 bases; unmatched junction nucleotides: 14. The CDR3 length is 16 residues. Per the germline V gene, CDR1 is MNHNS and CDR2 is SASEGT. CDR3 protein: CASSPTGVLGLNEQFF. Written as DNA, the CDR3 is TGTGCCAGCAGCCCGACAGGGGTCTTAGGATTGAATGAGCAGTTCTTC.

Only a few counts were recorded for this clonotype. V and J are TRBV20-1 and TRBJ2-1, with 8 bases lining up with TRBD2. The CDR3 sequence is 15 residues long. Germline V lookup: CDR1 DFQATT, CDR2 SNEGSKA (reference sequence). The V and J ends lost 5 bases and 3 bases, in that order; junction bases with no gene match: 9. CDR3 sequence reads: CSAPAGRAIYNEQFF. In nucleotides, the CDR3 is TGCAGTGCTCCCGCCGGGAGGGCCATCTACAATGAGCAGTTCTTC.